The T cell receptor (beta chain) described here comes from a study of Graves' ophthalmopathy and Graves' hyperthyroidism. As for the study in general: Upon initial diagnosis and before any treatment, peripheral blood was collected.

Beta-chain TCR CDR3 regions were amplified from RNA transcripts. The first-round RT-PCR employed HTBI primers together with the Qiagen OneStep RT-PCR kit. A multiplex PCR was then performed as the second round. One entry per CDR3 protein, called by TCRdb with MiXCR from the multiplex PCR reads. The table lists about 400,000 distinct CDR3 sequences, 20% to 25% of them singletons. Orbital computed tomography, thyroid ultrasound, TRAb, serum thyroxine and clinical symptoms formed the basis of diagnosis. Study-wide findings and caveats: Most expanded clonotypes in thyroid above 0.001 frequency also showed up in blood.

Many counts were recorded for this clonotype. No antigen is known for it. The sequence derives from a young woman with stable Graves' hyperthyroidism. The specimen was peripheral blood.

The CDR3 reads CASSATSVRTEAFF. The CDR3 nucleotides are TGTGCCAGCAGTGCCACTTCCGTACGTACTGAAGCTTTCTTT. V gene TRBV6-1 combines with J gene TRBJ1-1; the D is unclear. Germline V gene lookup returns CDR1 MNHNS and CDR2 SASEGT. The CDR3 length is 14 residues. The V end lost 4 bases, the J end lost 5 bases, and 14 bases lay between the germline ends.